This T cell receptor (beta chain) was recovered during a study of vaccination and CD4 T cells after COVID-19. At the level of the study: Convalescent study patients returned SARS-CoV-2 positive nasal swab PCR results, with several mild cases and one severe. Four females and six males made up the convalescents, with two Hispanic. Samples taken post-COVID came a median roughly 97 days after diagnosis, ranging from 35 to 161. Study results and caveats: The cohort comprised relatively few convalescent patients, and no early post-infection timepoints were analyzed.

TCRdb re-called the PCR reads with MiXCR, one entry per CDR3 protein. Of 20,000 to 25,000 distinct CDR3 sequences listed, 50% to 60% are singletons. For this clonotype: Its antigen is as yet unknown.

The clonotype comes from a human donor who had recovered from COVID-19. The specimen comprised CD4+ T cells from blood, sampled before SARS-CoV-2 vaccination.

The CDR3, as DNA: TGTGCCAGCAGCTCACTCGGGAGTTCCTACGAGCAGTACTTC. Encoded protein: CASSSLGSSYEQYF. This sequence joins TRBV11-3 and TRBJ2-7; weak D call: TRBD2 (6 bases). Trimming pared 4 bases from V and 1 base from J, leaving 11 bases between. The germline gives CDR1 SGHNT, CDR2 YENEEA. The CDR3 is 14 amino acids.